These 31 T cell receptor beta chains were sequenced from one sample in a study of blood T cell repertoires in COVID-19. TCRdb's table, derived via immunoSEQ multiplex PCR, lists solely in-frame clones and lacks some. The sample has 130,000 or so clones, more than 80% seen once; the top ten hold 12%. Source material: peripheral blood. The receptors come from a woman in her sixties with acute or convalescent COVID-19.

Only a few counts were recorded for this clone. The rearrangement uses TRBV11-2 and TRBJ2-5; D not certain. Germline V CDR1 and CDR2: SGHAT, FQNNGV. Deletions cut 2 bases from V and 4 bases from J, with 5 bases between. This CDR3 comprises 12 residues. The CDR3 region has the DNA TGTGCCAGCAGCTTAACGGGAGAGACCCAGTACTTC. Translation gives CASSLTGETQYF.

This clone appeared once. The chain combines TRBV18 with TRBJ2-7, with D possibly matching TRBD1 (5 bases). CDR1 KGHSH and CDR2 LQKENI come from the germline V gene. The V and J ends lost 3 bases and 5 bases respectively, with 8 bases between them. This CDR3 is built from 12 residues. The CDR3 sequence: CASSPQGHEQYV. Written as DNA, the CDR3 is TGTGCCAGCTCACCGCAGGGCCACGAGCAGTACGTC.

The CDR3 sequence: CASSLVVAGGIPDTQYF. The CDR3 bases are TGCGCCAGCAGCTTGGTAGTAGCGGGGGGTATCCCAGATACGCAGTATTTT. The chain has TRBV5-1 and TRBJ2-3, with TRBD2 identical over 10 bases. This CDR3 has 17 residues. J lost 4 bases, V lost 0 bases, and 8 bases had no gene match. The V gene's germline CDR1 is SGHRS and CDR2 YFSETQ.

The rearrangement uses TRBV24-1 and TRBJ2-1, with TRBD2 matching over 8 bases. Germline CDR1 reads KGHDR; CDR2 reads SFDVKD. CDR3 length: 17 residues. J lost 0 bases, V lost 4 bases, and 7 bases had no gene match. Written as DNA, the CDR3 is TGTGCCACCAGTGACTTTACTAGCGGACCCTCCTACAATGAGCAGTTCTTC. The encoded protein is CATSDFTSGPSYNEQFF.

The rearrangement uses TRBV24-1 and TRBJ2-1; 7 bases line up with TRBD1. With V trimmed by 1 base and J by 4 bases, 3 bases remained unmatched. The CDR3 extends over 15 amino acids. The germline CDR1 and CDR2 sequences are KGHDR and SFDVKD. CDR3 bases: TGTGCCACCAGTGATTTCGGCAGGGGGTACAATGAGCAGTTCTTC. Translating gives CATSDFGRGYNEQFF.

The CDR3 DNA is TGTGCCAGCTCACCAACCGGGGGGAAATCCTCAAACTATGGCTACACCTTC. This sequence encodes CASSPTGGKSSNYGYTF. V usage is TRBV18 and J usage is TRBJ1-2, with a weak D call TRBD1 (5 bases). Germline V CDR1 and CDR2: KGHSH, LQKENI. V lost 2 bases and J 2 bases, leaving 18 bases between the germline ends. The CDR3 consists of 17 residues.

CDR3 bases: TGTGCCAGCAGCTCCTCCGGGGGGCCTTACCCGTACGAGCAGTACTTC. Amino acid sequence: CASSSSGGPYPYEQYF. The rearrangement joins TRBV21-1 to TRBJ2-7; the table names TRBD2, a call not compared with the DNA. TRBV21-1 is a listed pseudogene. CDR3 size: 16 residues.

The rearrangement links TRBV4-1 to TRBJ1-2; D remains ambiguous. This CDR3 is built from 15 residues. Looked up from germline, CDR1 is MGHRA and CDR2 is YSYEKL. Trimming shortened V by 2 bases and J by 4 bases, and 14 bases separated the two germline ends. CDR3 sequence reads: CASSQTPRSTYGYTF. The CDR3, as DNA: TGCGCCAGCAGCCAAACCCCGAGGTCCACCTATGGCTACACCTTC.

This clone came up once. This sequence joins TRBV6-5 and TRBJ2-7, with a tentative D call TRBD2 (8 bases). The CDR3 runs 15 residues. The germline gives CDR1 MNHEY, CDR2 SVGAGI. The V end was cut by 8 bases, the J end by 0 bases, with 17 bases between. The CDR3 DNA reads as TGTGCCAGCGCCCGGGAGGGGGCGAGCTCCTACGAGCAGTACTTC. Its translation: CASAREGASSYEQYF.

The chain couples TRBV4-1 to TRBJ2-1; TRBD2 matches at 8 bases. Germline V CDR1 and CDR2: MGHRA, YSYEKL. CDR3 length equals 15 residues. Germline trimming cut 4 bases from V and 10 bases from J; bases unmatched to any gene: 12. CDR3 sequence reads: CASSPSGGGDYEQFF. The CDR3 bases are TGCGCCAGCAGCCCGAGCGGGGGAGGGGATTACGAGCAGTTCTTC.

The gene calls are TRBV29-1 and TRBJ2-7; 7 bases fit TRBD1. Germline assignment: CDR1 SQVTM and CDR2 ANQGSEA. The V and J ends lost 6 bases and 10 bases, in that order; junction bases with no gene match: 12. The CDR3 has 12 amino acids. The DNA of the CDR3 is TGCAGCGTGACAGGGCGATCTATGGGTCAGTACTTC. Protein: CSVTGRSMGQYF.

J is TRBJ1-5 and V is TRBV30, with D perhaps matching TRBD1 (5 bases). The CDR3 has 13 residues. Germline values: CDR1 GTSNPN, CDR2 SVGIG (reference sequence). Trimming cost V 2 bases and J 6 bases, with 11 bases left between them. The CDR3 region is CAWSPGGGQPQHF. The CDR3 coding sequence is TGTGCCTGGAGTCCCGGGGGGGGTCAGCCCCAGCATTTT.

J is TRBJ2-1 and V is TRBV6-4; weak D call: TRBD2 (5 bases). This CDR3 region has 15 residues. Trimming left V 4 bases short and J 3 bases short, with 13 bases between. Germline CDR1 is MRHNA and CDR2 is SNTAGT. CDR3 amino acids: CASSAEGWGYNEQFF. Here the CDR3 DNA reads TGTGCCAGCAGTGCAGAGGGTTGGGGCTACAATGAGCAGTTCTTC.

This rearrangement joins TRBV19 to TRBJ2-3; D gene unclear. This CDR3 contains 13 residues. Germline V CDR1 and CDR2: LNHDA, SQIVND (reference sequence). Trimming removed 3 bases from V and 4 bases from J, with 8 bases in between. The CDR3, as DNA: TGTGCCAGTAGTATTTACTTCGCAGATACGCAGTATTTT. It translates to CASSIYFADTQYF.

The chain employs TRBV5-6 and TRBJ1-1; D is uncertain. V was shortened by 4 bases and J by 1 base, with 8 bases between the two germline ends. CDR1 SGHDT and CDR2 YYEEEE come from the germline V gene. The CDR3 covers 13 residues. The CDR3 DNA reads TGTGCCAGCAGCCTGCCGAGGAACACTGAAGCTTTCTTT. Translation: CASSLPRNTEAFF.

As DNA, the CDR3 is TGTGCCAGTTGCCTCCGGGTCAATCAGCCCCAGCATTTT. Its protein product is CASCLRVNQPQHF. The chain joins TRBV19 to TRBJ1-5, with D uncertain. V was clipped by 8 bases and J by 3 bases, with 11 bases between them. The CDR3 extends over 13 amino acids. CDR1 is LNHDA, CDR2 SQIVND, per germline (reference sequence).

V and J are TRBV7-6 and TRBJ1-1, with 7 bases that match TRBD1. This CDR3 comprises 16 residues. CDR1 and CDR2 from the germline V gene are SGHVS and FNYEAQ. With V trimmed by 5 bases and J by 1 base, 10 bases remained unmatched. This chain's CDR3 is CASSLGTARSNTEAFF. CDR3 nucleotide sequence: TGTGCCAGCAGCCTTGGGACAGCAAGATCGAACACTGAAGCTTTCTTT.

The chain has TRBV5-1 and TRBJ2-4, with D possibly matching TRBD1 (6 bases). This CDR3 has 17 residues. The V gene's germline CDR1 is SGHRS and CDR2 YFSETQ. Trimming shortened V by 2 bases and J by 3 bases, and 18 bases separated the two germline ends. The CDR3 bases are TGCGCCAGCAGCTTAAGAGGGGAACAGGGTAACAAAAACATTCAGTACTTC. It is translated as CASSLRGEQGNKNIQYF. Supplemented by reference TRBV5-1 and TRBJ2-4, the full variable domain reads KAGVTQTPRYLIKTRGQQVTLSCSPISGHRSVSWYQQTPGQGLQFLFEYFSETQRNKGNFPGRFSGRQFSNSRSEMNVSTLELGDSALYLCASSLRGEQGNKNIQYFGAGTRLSVL.

V is TRBV7-2 and J is TRBJ1-1; 7 nucleotides agree with TRBD1. V dropped 6 bases and J dropped 7; count of bases not matched to a gene: 8. The CDR3 length is 13 residues. Germline V gene sequence: CDR1 SGHTA, CDR2 FQGNSA. This chain's CDR3 is CASSYRQGREAFF. CDR3 sequence (DNA): TGTGCCAGCAGTTACCGACAGGGACGTGAAGCTTTCTTT.

This sequence joins TRBV7-9 and TRBJ1-1, with D tentatively TRBD1 (6 bases). The CDR3 length is 14 residues. Germline V gene sequence: CDR1 SEHNR, CDR2 FQNEAQ (reference sequence). The V end lost 5 bases, the J end lost 0 bases, and 10 bases lay between the germline ends. The CDR3, as DNA: TGTGCCAGCAGCCTGGACAGCATGAACACTGAAGCTTTCTTT. This translates into CASSLDSMNTEAFF.

This rearrangement joins TRBV27 to TRBJ1-3; D perhaps matches TRBD1 (5 bases). The V and J ends lost 6 bases and 1 base respectively, with 7 bases between them. The length of the CDR3 is 13 residues. Germline CDR1 reads MNHEY; CDR2 reads SMNVEV (reference sequence). The CDR3, as DNA: TGTGCCAGCAGGACAGCATCTGGAAACACCATATATTTT. It encodes CASRTASGNTIYF.

The rearrangement joins TRBV3-1 (or the pseudogene TRBV3-2) to TRBJ2-1; 7 nucleotides agree with TRBD1. Germline CDR1 reads LGHDT; CDR2 reads YNNKEL (reference sequence). Trimming took 5 bases from V and 6 from J; bases not matched to a gene: 7. This CDR3 has 14 amino acids. CDR3: CASSNGQAGNEQFF. The CDR3 DNA sequence: TGTGCCAGCAGCAACGGACAGGCCGGCAATGAGCAGTTCTTC.

V gene TRBV9 combines with J gene TRBJ1-2; a possible D gene is TRBD1 (5 bases). Trimming took 0 bases from V and 8 from J, leaving 23 bases between them. The CDR3 is 17 residues long. CDR1 is SGDLS, CDR2 YYNGEE, per germline. The chain's CDR3 is CASSVEDIALHKSGYTF. CDR3 DNA sequence: TGTGCCAGCAGCGTAGAGGACATCGCACTCCACAAGAGCGGCTACACCTTC.

CDR3 nucleotides: TGTGCCAGCAGTTTAACGAGTACTAATCAGCCCCAGCATTTT. It yields the protein CASSLTSTNQPQHF. The gene calls are TRBV27 and TRBJ1-5; no definite D call. Germline V gives CDR1 MNHEY, CDR2 SMNVEV (reference sequence). This CDR3 has 14 residues. V lost 2 bases to trimming and J lost 4 bases, with 9 bases between them.

V and J are TRBV30 and TRBJ2-7; a weak D match, TRBD1 (6 bases). The CDR3 has 13 amino acids. In germline, CDR1 is GTSNPN, CDR2 SVGIG (reference sequence). Trimming left V 5 bases short and J 2 bases short, with 13 bases between. The DNA for the CDR3 is TGTGCCTGGGCCAGGGGCCGCACCTACGAGCAGTACTTC. It encodes CAWARGRTYEQYF.

The rearrangement links TRBV6-4 to TRBJ1-2; no definite D call. The V gene lost 6 bases and the J gene lost 4 bases, with 15 bases spanning the gap. CDR1 and CDR2 from the germline V gene are MRHNA and SNTAGT. The CDR3 is made up of 14 amino acids. CDR3 sequence reads: CASSPEAGSYGYTF. The CDR3, as DNA: TGTGCCAGCAGCCCTGAGGCCGGGAGCTATGGCTACACCTTC.

The V and J genes are TRBV6-2 or TRBV6-3 and TRBJ2-2; TRBD1 matches at 7 bases. Looked up from germline, CDR1 is MNHEY and CDR2 is SVGEGT. The CDR3 length is 16 residues. Losses at the gene ends were 6 bases for V and 4 bases for J; bases not matched to a gene: 11. The CDR3 DNA sequence: TGTGCCAGCAGACCTGACAGGGCTCCCGGCACCGGGGAGCTGTTTTTT. This encodes CASRPDRAPGTGELFF.

The V and J genes are TRBV6-5 and TRBJ1-6; D is perhaps TRBD1 (5 bases). V lost 4 bases, J lost 3 bases, and 10 bases lay in between. CDR1 is MNHEY, CDR2 SVGAGI, per germline. CDR3 size: 15 residues. As DNA, the CDR3 is TGTGCCAGCAGTTCTACAGGCGGCTATAATTCACCCCTCCACTTT. Amino acids: CASSSTGGYNSPLHF.

The rearrangement joins TRBV19 to TRBJ1-2, with D possibly matching TRBD1 (6 bases). Germline V gene data show CDR1 as LNHDA and CDR2 as SQIVND (reference sequence). Trimming stripped 0 bases from V and 8 bases from J, with 10 bases between. The CDR3 covers 13 residues. The CDR3 here is CASSIDGTSGYTF. In nucleotides, the CDR3 is TGTGCCAGTAGTATAGATGGGACAAGCGGCTACACCTTC.

A single count supports this clone. The chain employs TRBV2 and TRBJ1-4; D is possibly TRBD1 (5 bases). The CDR3 spans 14 residues. Germline CDR1 SNHLY, CDR2 FYNNEI. Trimming stripped 8 bases from V and 8 bases from J, with 18 bases between. CDR3 bases: TGTGCCAGCGCTCCATCAGGGCGGGGGGAAAAACTGTTTTTT. Its translation is CASAPSGRGEKLFF.

The chain is built from TRBV30 and TRBJ1-1; no reliable D call. This CDR3 contains 12 residues. Germline assignment: CDR1 GTSNPN and CDR2 SVGIG (reference sequence). V gave up 2 bases and J gave up 1 base, with 5 bases separating them. CDR3 in amino acids: CAWSRENTEAFF. The CDR3 bases are TGTGCCTGGAGTCGGGAGAACACTGAAGCTTTCTTT.